This entry lists 2 T cell receptor beta chains sequenced from one sample in a study of blood T cell repertoires in COVID-19. Generated by immunoSEQ multiplex PCR, the TCRdb table keeps only in-frame clones and is missing some. The top ten hold about 9.4% of the sample, which has hundreds of thousands of clones, approximately 89% seen once. Sequenced: peripheral blood. The receptors were sampled from a woman between 65 and 79 years old with COVID-19, enrolled during active disease.

V gene TRBV6-5 combines with J gene TRBJ2-7, with TRBD2 matching 8 bases. J gave up 4 bases and V 6 bases, and 5 bases lay outside the gene matches. CDR1 is MNHEY and CDR2 is SVGAGI in the germline V gene. The CDR3 has 13 residues. CDR3 amino acids: CASRSSGGYEQYF. As DNA, the CDR3 is TGTGCCAGCAGGAGCAGCGGGGGTTACGAGCAGTACTTC.

The V gene is TRBV27, the J gene TRBJ1-6; 9 nucleotides agree with TRBD1. Per the germline V gene, CDR1 is MNHEY and CDR2 is SMNVEV (reference sequence). Trimming took 5 bases from V and 5 from J; bases not matched to a gene: 10. The CDR3 is made up of 17 amino acids. The CDR3, as DNA: TGTGCCAGCAGTCTCCAGCGGACAGGGGCGGATAATTCACCCCTCCACTTT. Residues: CASSLQRTGADNSPLHF.